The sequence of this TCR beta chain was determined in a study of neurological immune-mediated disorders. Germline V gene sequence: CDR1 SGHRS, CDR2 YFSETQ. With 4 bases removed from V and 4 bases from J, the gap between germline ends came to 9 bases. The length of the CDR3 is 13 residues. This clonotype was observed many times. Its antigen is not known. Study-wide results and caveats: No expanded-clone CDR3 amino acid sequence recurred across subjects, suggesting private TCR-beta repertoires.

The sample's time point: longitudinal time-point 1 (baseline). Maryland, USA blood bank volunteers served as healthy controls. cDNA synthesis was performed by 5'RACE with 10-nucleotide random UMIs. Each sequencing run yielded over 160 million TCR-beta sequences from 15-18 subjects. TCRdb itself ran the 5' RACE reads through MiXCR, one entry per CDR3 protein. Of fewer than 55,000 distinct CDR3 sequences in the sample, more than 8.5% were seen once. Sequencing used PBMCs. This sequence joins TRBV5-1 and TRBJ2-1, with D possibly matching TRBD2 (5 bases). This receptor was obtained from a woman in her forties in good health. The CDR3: CASSQTRYNEQFF. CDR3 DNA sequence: TGCGCCAGCAGCCAAACTAGGTACAATGAGCAGTTCTTC.